This T cell receptor (beta chain) was sequenced in a study of PD-1 blockade in mismatch repair-deficient tumors. Study overall: Patients had 11 to 13 mismatch repair-deficient cancer types and were previously treated and progressing. Study-wide findings and caveats: Tumor-resident clones, often absent from pretreatment blood, expanded after pembrolizumab and then contracted.

Sequencing used immunoSEQ multiplex PCR; TCRdb keeps in-frame clones, though not all of them. This table has under 150,000 clones, roughly 86% appearing once. This clone was detected only a few times. The antigen remains undetermined. PCR or immunohistochemistry showed mismatch repair deficiency in every enrolled patient. The TCR-sequenced patients were a few responders to pembrolizumab. The CDR3 sequence is 15 residues long. This clonotype was obtained from an adult with mismatch repair-deficient cancer. The chain is built from TRBV21-1 and TRBJ1-2; TRBD1, the D gene given by the table, was not confirmed from the DNA. TRBV21-1 is termed a pseudogene. Sequences were derived from peripheral blood, sampled 44 weeks after starting pembrolizumab. CDR3 loop: CASSMSHRTNYGYTF. The CDR3 DNA reads as TGTGCCAGCAGCATGTCCCACAGAACTAACTATGGCTACACCTTC.